This is a list of T cell receptor beta chains from one sample in a study of T cells in Graves' hyperthyroidism and ophthalmopathy. TCRdb called the multiplex PCR reads again in MiXCR, with one record for every CDR3 protein. The sample records about 53,000 distinct CDR3 sequences, around 50% being singletons. Sequenced material: blood. These TCRs come from a woman in her thirties with Graves' ophthalmopathy. Both conserved end residues are part of each CDR3. The D gene is left open where the match is weak. Rows may omit the clone size; those that give it use once, few, many or a size class.

abundance: -
d_gene: TRBD1
v_gene: TRBV10-3
j_gene: TRBJ1-2
CDR3aa: CATTDRVGLRGYTF
CDR3nt: TGTGCCACGACGGACAGGGTGGGCCTTCGGGGCTACACCTTC

abundance: many
d_gene: -
v_gene: TRBV11-2
j_gene: TRBJ1-4
CDR3aa: CASSLSHREKLFF
CDR3nt: TGTGCCAGCAGCTTAAGCCACAGGGAAAAACTGTTTTTT

abundance: many
d_gene: -
v_gene: TRBV28
j_gene: TRBJ1-6
CDR3aa: CASSSGEGDNSPLHF
CDR3nt: TGTGCCAGCAGTTCAGGGGAAGGAGATAATTCACCCCTCCACTTT

abundance: many
d_gene: TRBD2
v_gene: TRBV7-3
j_gene: TRBJ2-2
CDR3aa: CASSRGGTGELFF
CDR3nt: TGTGCCAGCAGCCGGGGGGGCACCGGGGAGCTGTTTTTT

abundance: -
d_gene: -
v_gene: TRBV20-1
j_gene: TRBJ2-1
CDR3aa: CSARGGLASYNERSF
CDR3nt: TGCAGTGCTAGAGGGGGTCTAGCTTCCTACAATGAGCGGTCCTTC

abundance: many
d_gene: TRBD2
v_gene: TRBV16
j_gene: TRBJ2-1
CDR3aa: CASSLGLAGYNEQFF
CDR3nt: TGTGCCAGCAGCCTGGGACTAGCAGGTTACAATGAGCAGTTCTTC

abundance: -
d_gene: -
v_gene: TRBV9
j_gene: TRBJ2-3
CDR3aa: CASSVATGHKYEQYF
CDR3nt: TGTGCCAGCAGCGTAGCTACCGGACACAAATACGAGCAGTATTTT

abundance: medium-sized
d_gene: -
v_gene: TRBV2
j_gene: TRBJ1-5
CDR3aa: CASLSESWGNQPQHF
CDR3nt: TGTGCCAGCTTGTCCGAAAGTTGGGGCAATCAGCCCCAGCATTTT

abundance: many
d_gene: -
v_gene: TRBV20-1
j_gene: TRBJ2-7
CDR3aa: CSASHGVTYEQYF
CDR3nt: TGCAGTGCTAGTCATGGCGTAACCTACGAGCAGTACTTC

abundance: -
d_gene: TRBD2
v_gene: TRBV20-1
j_gene: TRBJ2-1
CDR3aa: CSASRTSGRGEQFF
CDR3nt: TGCAGTGCTAGTAGGACTAGCGGGAGGGGTGAGCAGTTCTTC

abundance: many
d_gene: -
v_gene: TRBV7-8
j_gene: TRBJ2-5
CDR3aa: CASSSAGFETQYF
CDR3nt: TGTGCCAGCAGTTCTGCCGGTTTTGAGACCCAGTACTTC

abundance: many
d_gene: TRBD2
v_gene: TRBV5-4
j_gene: TRBJ2-1
CDR3aa: CASSLNSGSAYNEQFF
CDR3nt: TGTGCCAGCAGCTTAAACAGCGGGAGTGCCTACAATGAGCAGTTCTTC

abundance: -
d_gene: TRBD1
v_gene: TRBV7-9
j_gene: TRBJ1-4
CDR3aa: CASPREGQRLFF
CDR3nt: TGTGCCAGCCCCCGCGAGGGACAGAGGCTTTTTTTT

abundance: many
d_gene: -
v_gene: TRBV19
j_gene: TRBJ1-5
CDR3aa: CASSRVPPGNQPQHF
CDR3nt: TGTGCCAGTAGCCGCGTCCCGCCGGGTAATCAGCCCCAGCATTTT

abundance: -
d_gene: TRBD1
v_gene: TRBV7-9
j_gene: TRBJ2-3
CDR3aa: CASRLTGVAGPAQYF
CDR3nt: TGTGCCAGCAGACTGACAGGGGTGGCCGGACCCGCGCAGTATTTT

abundance: -
d_gene: -
v_gene: TRBV30
j_gene: TRBJ1-1
CDR3aa: CAWSAQRSMNTEAFF
CDR3nt: TGTGCCTGGAGTGCACAGAGGAGCATGAACACTGAAGCTTTCTTT

abundance: -
d_gene: TRBD1
v_gene: TRBV2
j_gene: TRBJ2-1
CDR3aa: CASSERDRGANRFYNEQFF
CDR3nt: TGTGCCAGCAGTGAAAGGGACAGGGGGGCTAATCGGTTCTACAATGAGCAGTTCTTC

abundance: -
d_gene: -
v_gene: TRBV6-5
j_gene: TRBJ2-2
CDR3aa: CATRLGGELFF
CDR3nt: TGTGCCACTCGGTTGGGCGGGGAGCTGTTTTTT

abundance: many
d_gene: -
v_gene: TRBV9
j_gene: TRBJ1-4
CDR3aa: CASSVGGGQGGEKLFF
CDR3nt: TGTGCCAGCAGCGTAGGAGGGGGGCAGGGAGGTGAAAAACTGTTTTTT

abundance: many
d_gene: -
v_gene: TRBV28
j_gene: TRBJ1-1
CDR3aa: CASSKSSTEAFF
CDR3nt: TGTGCCAGCAGTAAAAGTTCCACTGAAGCTTTCTTT

abundance: medium-sized
d_gene: -
v_gene: TRBV2
j_gene: TRBJ2-7
CDR3aa: CASSDEVYEQYF
CDR3nt: TGTGCCAGCAGTGACGAGGTCTACGAGCAGTACTTC

abundance: many
d_gene: -
v_gene: TRBV9
j_gene: TRBJ2-1
CDR3aa: CASSVSSINEQFF
CDR3nt: TGTGCCAGCAGCGTTAGTTCTATCAATGAGCAGTTCTTC

abundance: -
d_gene: TRBD1
v_gene: TRBV2
j_gene: TRBJ2-1
CDR3aa: CASTLKGARKPEFF
CDR3nt: TGTGCCAGCACCCTGAAGGGGGCGCGCAAACCGGAGTTCTTC

abundance: -
d_gene: TRBD1
v_gene: TRBV6-1
j_gene: TRBJ2-5
CDR3aa: CASSEGRHRGRETQYF
CDR3nt: TGTGCCAGCAGTGAAGGTCGACACAGGGGCAGGGAGACCCAGTACTTC

abundance: -
d_gene: TRBD2
v_gene: TRBV29-1
j_gene: TRBJ2-1
CDR3aa: CSLYQGLAGSDEQFF
CDR3nt: TGCAGTTTATACCAAGGACTAGCGGGAAGCGATGAGCAGTTCTTC

abundance: -
d_gene: -
v_gene: TRBV7-9
j_gene: TRBJ2-7
CDR3aa: CASSRGVSVESAYEQYF
CDR3nt: TGTGCCAGCAGCCGAGGGGTGTCGGTCGAGAGCGCCTACGAGCAGTACTTC

abundance: many
d_gene: -
v_gene: TRBV19
j_gene: TRBJ1-1
CDR3aa: CASSAQVGTEAFF
CDR3nt: TGTGCCAGTAGTGCGCAGGTTGGGACTGAAGCTTTCTTT

abundance: -
d_gene: -
v_gene: TRBV28
j_gene: TRBJ2-5
CDR3aa: CASRRGGRPETQYF
CDR3nt: TGTGCCAGCAGAAGGGGGGGCCGCCCCGAGACCCAGTACTTC

abundance: many
d_gene: -
v_gene: TRBV6-5
j_gene: TRBJ1-2
CDR3aa: CASSRRTGAFYGYTF
CDR3nt: TGTGCCAGCAGTCGCCGGACGGGCGCCTTCTATGGCTACACCTTC

abundance: many
d_gene: -
v_gene: TRBV20-1
j_gene: TRBJ2-5
CDR3aa: CSARDRISGGGQYF
CDR3nt: TGCAGTGCTAGAGATCGGATAAGCGGAGGTGGCCAGTACTTC

abundance: -
d_gene: -
v_gene: TRBV5-5
j_gene: TRBJ2-5
CDR3aa: CASSLAQGFVETQYF
CDR3nt: TGTGCCAGCAGCTTGGCCCAGGGGTTTGTAGAGACCCAGTACTTC

abundance: many
d_gene: TRBD1
v_gene: TRBV3-1
j_gene: TRBJ2-5
CDR3aa: CASSTRDRGEEETQYF
CDR3nt: TGTGCCAGCAGCACTCGGGACAGGGGAGAGGAAGAAACCCAGTACTTC

abundance: -
d_gene: -
v_gene: TRBV7-9
j_gene: TRBJ1-6
CDR3aa: CASSLREGSSPLHF
CDR3nt: TGTGCCAGCAGCTTAAGGGAGGGGAGTTCACCCCTCCACTTT

abundance: -
d_gene: -
v_gene: TRBV6-1
j_gene: TRBJ1-1
CDR3aa: CASSGLPPVVSFF
CDR3nt: TGTGCCAGCAGCGGACTGCCCCCCGTGGTATCTTTCTTT

abundance: -
d_gene: TRBD1
v_gene: TRBV7-9
j_gene: TRBJ1-2
CDR3aa: CASSLWTGLGTGYTF
CDR3nt: TGTGCCAGCAGCTTATGGACAGGGTTAGGGACTGGCTACACCTTC

abundance: many
d_gene: TRBD2
v_gene: TRBV6-5
j_gene: TRBJ2-2
CDR3aa: CASSSFLAGTGELFF
CDR3nt: TGTGCCAGCAGTTCGTTTCTAGCGGGCACCGGGGAGCTGTTTTTT

abundance: many
d_gene: TRBD1
v_gene: TRBV28
j_gene: TRBJ1-5
CDR3aa: CASSFQGGNQPQHF
CDR3nt: TGTGCCAGCAGTTTTCAGGGGGGCAATCAGCCCCAGCATTTT

abundance: many
d_gene: -
v_gene: TRBV19
j_gene: TRBJ2-3
CDR3aa: CASSIGSQKADTQYF
CDR3nt: TGTGCCAGTAGTATAGGATCCCAAAAAGCAGATACGCAGTATTTT

abundance: once
d_gene: -
v_gene: TRBV6-5
j_gene: TRBJ1-1
CDR3aa: CASGEGRGTGAFF
CDR3nt: TGTGCCAGCGGGGAAGGTCGGGGGACTGGAGCTTTCTTT

abundance: -
d_gene: -
v_gene: TRBV30
j_gene: TRBJ1-5
CDR3aa: CAWSGPPGNQPQHF
CDR3nt: TGTGCCTGGAGCGGCCCGCCGGGCAATCAGCCCCAGCATTTT

abundance: -
d_gene: -
v_gene: TRBV7-8
j_gene: TRBJ1-5
CDR3aa: CACNLARGGPQPQHF
CDR3nt: TGTGCCTGCAACTTAGCGCGGGGAGGGCCTCAGCCCCAGCATTTT

abundance: many
d_gene: -
v_gene: TRBV25-1
j_gene: TRBJ2-2
CDR3aa: CASSDPTGRNTGELFF
CDR3nt: TGTGCCAGCAGTGATCCAACGGGAAGGAACACCGGGGAGCTGTTTTTT

abundance: many
d_gene: -
v_gene: TRBV4-1
j_gene: TRBJ2-5
CDR3aa: CASSQDRSSGETQYF
CDR3nt: TGCGCCAGCAGCCAAGATCGCAGTAGTGGAGAGACCCAGTACTTC

abundance: many
d_gene: TRBD1
v_gene: TRBV11-2
j_gene: TRBJ2-7
CDR3aa: CASGAGQGRGEQYF
CDR3nt: TGTGCCAGCGGCGCAGGACAGGGTCGGGGCGAGCAGTACTTC

abundance: many
d_gene: -
v_gene: TRBV11-2
j_gene: TRBJ2-7
CDR3aa: CASSTKPTSYEQYF
CDR3nt: TGTGCCAGCAGTACAAAGCCAACGTCCTACGAGCAGTACTTC

abundance: medium-sized
d_gene: TRBD1
v_gene: TRBV7-3
j_gene: TRBJ1-6
CDR3aa: CASSSDRDSPLHF
CDR3nt: TGTGCCAGCAGTTCAGACAGGGATTCACCCCTCCACTTT

abundance: many
d_gene: -
v_gene: TRBV15
j_gene: TRBJ1-4
CDR3aa: CATAPRRTNEKLFF
CDR3nt: TGTGCCACCGCTCCCAGGCGGACTAATGAAAAACTGTTTTTT

abundance: many
d_gene: TRBD2
v_gene: TRBV13
j_gene: TRBJ2-7
CDR3aa: CASSPSRGSYEQYF
CDR3nt: TGTGCCAGCAGCCCCTCGCGGGGGAGCTACGAGCAGTACTTC

abundance: once
d_gene: TRBD2
v_gene: TRBV9
j_gene: TRBJ2-7
CDR3aa: CASSRRTSGSSEQYF
CDR3nt: TGCGCCAGCAGCAGAAGGACTAGCGGGAGTTCCGAGCAGTACTTC

abundance: -
d_gene: TRBD2
v_gene: TRBV6-1
j_gene: TRBJ2-1
CDR3aa: CASSGKGLAGGPNEQFF
CDR3nt: TGTGCCAGCAGTGGGAAGGGACTAGCGGGAGGGCCTAATGAGCAGTTCTTC

abundance: few
d_gene: -
v_gene: TRBV30
j_gene: TRBJ2-1
CDR3aa: CAWSYMVGEQFF
CDR3nt: TGTGCCTGGAGTTATATGGTTGGTGAGCAGTTCTTC